This is a list of T cell receptor beta chains from one sample in a study of neurological immune-mediated disorders. TCRdb independently ran MiXCR on the 5' RACE reads; one entry per CDR3 protein. Of 30,000 to 45,000 distinct CDR3 sequences listed, roughly 10% are singletons. Source material: CD4+ T cells from blood. The receptor set was obtained from a woman in her thirties with HTLV-1-associated myelopathy (HAM/TSP). Both conserved end residues are part of each CDR3. Each record gives: D gene, J gene, V gene, clone size, CDR3 protein, CDR3 DNA. The D gene is left open where the match is weak. Size is stated for part of the rows, as once, few or many counts, or as a class when the clone is expanded.

d_call: NA
j_call: TRBJ2-3
v_call: TRBV5-5
clone_size: many
cdr3_aa: CASSLVLSIRDYTQYF
cdr3_nt: TGTGCCAGCAGCTTGGTCCTGAGTATAAGAGATTATACGCAGTATTTT

d_call: NA
j_call: TRBJ1-2
v_call: TRBV6-1
clone_size: many
cdr3_aa: CASSDSKEVWGYTF
cdr3_nt: TGTGCCAGCAGTGACTCTAAAGAAGTTTGGGGCTACACCTTC

d_call: NA
j_call: TRBJ1-3
v_call: TRBV18
clone_size: few
cdr3_aa: CASSPDRISGNTIYF
cdr3_nt: TGTGCCAGCTCACCTGACAGGATCTCTGGAAACACCATATATTTT

d_call: NA
j_call: TRBJ1-2
v_call: TRBV5-1
clone_size: many
cdr3_aa: CASSLQGLGYTF
cdr3_nt: TGCGCCAGCAGCTTGCAGGGGCTCGGCTACACCTTC

d_call: NA
j_call: TRBJ2-7
v_call: TRBV5-1
clone_size: many
cdr3_aa: CARINEQYF
cdr3_nt: TGCGCCAGGATCAACGAGCAGTACTTC

d_call: NA
j_call: TRBJ2-3
v_call: TRBV20-1
clone_size: many
cdr3_aa: CSALGTASTDTQYF
cdr3_nt: TGCAGTGCCTTGGGGACCGCTAGCACAGATACGCAGTATTTT

d_call: NA
j_call: TRBJ2-3
v_call: TRBV6-9
clone_size: many
cdr3_aa: CASSCLDRDTFSTDTQYF
cdr3_nt: TGTGCCAGCAGTTGTCTAGACCGGGACACATTTAGCACAGATACGCAGTATTTT

d_call: NA
j_call: TRBJ2-1
v_call: TRBV3-1
clone_size: many
cdr3_aa: CASSPPSAGGGQFF
cdr3_nt: TGTGCCAGCAGCCCTCCTTCAGCAGGAGGGGGGCAGTTCTTC

d_call: NA
j_call: TRBJ1-6
v_call: TRBV12-3/TRBV12-4
clone_size: many
cdr3_aa: CASSLNFNSPLHF
cdr3_nt: TGTGCCAGCAGTTTAAACTTCAATTCACCCCTCCACTTT

d_call: TRBD1
j_call: TRBJ1-1
v_call: TRBV20-1
clone_size: many
cdr3_aa: CSARALDKQGVGAFF
cdr3_nt: TGCAGTGCTAGGGCCCTGGACAAACAGGGGGTCGGAGCTTTCTTT

d_call: TRBD1
j_call: TRBJ1-1
v_call: TRBV12-3/TRBV12-4
clone_size: many
cdr3_aa: CASSRTGLAFF
cdr3_nt: TGTGCCAGCAGTCGGACAGGGTTAGCTTTCTTT

d_call: TRBD1
j_call: TRBJ2-3
v_call: TRBV5-1
clone_size: NA
cdr3_aa: CASSPGQGGKDTQCF
cdr3_nt: TGCGCCAGCAGCCCGGGACAGGGAGGCAAAGATACGCAGTGTTTT

d_call: NA
j_call: TRBJ2-7
v_call: TRBV27
clone_size: many
cdr3_aa: CASSPRAYSSYEQYF
cdr3_nt: TGTGCCAGCAGTCCCCGAGCCTATAGCTCCTACGAGCAGTACTTC

d_call: TRBD2
j_call: TRBJ2-1
v_call: TRBV10-3
clone_size: many
cdr3_aa: CAISDSLSGGPYNEQFF
cdr3_nt: TGTGCCATCAGTGACTCCCTTAGCGGGGGACCATACAATGAGCAGTTCTTC

d_call: NA
j_call: TRBJ1-6
v_call: TRBV20-1
clone_size: many
cdr3_aa: CSARAQGSYNSPLHF
cdr3_nt: TGCAGTGCTAGAGCTCAGGGTTCCTATAATTCACCCCTCCACTTT

d_call: TRBD1
j_call: TRBJ2-2
v_call: TRBV6-5
clone_size: many
cdr3_aa: CASSRDSQTNTGELFF
cdr3_nt: TGTGCCAGCAGTCGGGACAGCCAAACGAACACCGGGGAGCTGTTTTTT

d_call: TRBD2
j_call: TRBJ2-7
v_call: TRBV5-1
clone_size: many
cdr3_aa: CASSPNSGTSGGLSYEQYF
cdr3_nt: TGCGCCAGCAGCCCCAACTCCGGGACTAGCGGGGGCCTCTCCTACGAGCAGTACTTC

d_call: NA
j_call: TRBJ1-4
v_call: TRBV7-2
clone_size: many
cdr3_aa: CASSLLRSTNEKLFF
cdr3_nt: TGTGCCAGCAGCTTATTGAGGAGTACTAATGAAAAACTGTTTTTT

d_call: TRBD1
j_call: TRBJ1-5
v_call: TRBV2
clone_size: many
cdr3_aa: CASSARQGGTEPQHF
cdr3_nt: TGTGCCAGCAGTGCTCGCCAAGGGGGCACCGAGCCCCAGCATTTT

d_call: NA
j_call: TRBJ2-3
v_call: TRBV5-1
clone_size: many
cdr3_aa: CASSLDHSTRTDTQYF
cdr3_nt: TGCGCCAGCAGCTTGGATCACAGTACCCGCACAGATACGCAGTATTTT

d_call: NA
j_call: TRBJ1-1
v_call: TRBV25-1
clone_size: many
cdr3_aa: CASSGPPGGLEAFF
cdr3_nt: TGTGCCAGCAGTGGCCCCCCTGGGGGGCTTGAAGCTTTCTTT

d_call: TRBD1
j_call: TRBJ2-3
v_call: TRBV6-1
clone_size: many
cdr3_aa: CASIRGEGALSDTQYF
cdr3_nt: TGTGCCAGCATCCGGGGAGAGGGGGCTCTCTCAGATACGCAGTATTTT

d_call: TRBD1
j_call: TRBJ1-4
v_call: TRBV27
clone_size: many
cdr3_aa: CASRRTQGQGNEKLFF
cdr3_nt: TGTGCCAGCAGGAGGACACAGGGACAGGGAAATGAAAAACTGTTTTTT

d_call: TRBD1
j_call: TRBJ1-4
v_call: TRBV5-1
clone_size: many
cdr3_aa: CASSHHGDGTGNEKLFF
cdr3_nt: TGCGCCAGCAGCCACCATGGAGATGGGACAGGGAATGAAAAACTGTTTTTT

d_call: NA
j_call: TRBJ1-2
v_call: TRBV6-1
clone_size: many
cdr3_aa: CASRDGVRIYGYTF
cdr3_nt: TGTGCCAGCAGGGATGGGGTCAGGATCTATGGCTACACCTTC